One TCR beta chain is described in this entry. Its antigen is currently not known. No base-level quality is on record; no much larger clone is a single base apart. The data are from a study of T cell repertoires in cytomegalovirus infection (dated 2019 in TCRdb). For the study in its entirety: The peptide stimulations were aimed at well-studied HLA-B-restricted epitopes as well as recently identified HLA-C-restricted CMV epitopes, whose presentation resists viral immunomodulation. The HLA type of each donor mattered for the analysis, because public TCR beta signatures pointed to carriage of CMV infection along with the matching HLA type.

The sequencer listed for this sample is Illumina HiSeq 1500. TCRdb applied fastp at Q25 and MiXCR to the public reads, then kept only in-frame beta chains. Each CDR3 protein appears once, grouped with its most common genes and DNA. In this sample the table shows 650,000 to 900,000 distinct CDR3 sequences, just under 30% of which occur a single time. The ten largest clones represent around 13% of the sample. Trimming at the junction amounts to 4 bases on V and 3 bases on J, and the germline ends lie 18 bases apart. Reading the germline V gene (reference sequence) gives CDR1 MNHNY and CDR2 SVGAGI. Counted from cysteine to phenylalanine, this CDR3 has 16 amino acids. The retained sequence is limited to the CDR3, 48 bases, with the frame set at the first base. What the study reported, not specific to this receptor: The ex vivo response was dominated by HLA-C-restricted CMV-specific TCR beta clonotypes, which also provided the single most frequent clonotype in two of eight donors. In both this cohort and an independent cohort of a few hundred donors, the cumulative frequency of public TCR beta family members distinguished carriers of CMV infection plus the relevant HLA type.

What this sample's treatment or condition label stands for: in vitro stimulation with specific CMV peptide epitopes to enrich CMV-specific T cells. The receptor comes from a human donor in good health (CMV status not recorded). Some clones in this sample may be carry-over from other donors' samples. Recombination linked TRBV6-6 to TRBJ1-2; the D segment cannot be called with confidence. Material: cultured CD8+ T cells from PBMCs, obtained from culture after CMV antigen stimulation. The encoded CDR3 is CASSFLNRERYYGYTF. The DNA sequence is given as TGTGCCAGCAGTTTTCTTAACAGAGAGAGATACTATGGCTACACCTTC.